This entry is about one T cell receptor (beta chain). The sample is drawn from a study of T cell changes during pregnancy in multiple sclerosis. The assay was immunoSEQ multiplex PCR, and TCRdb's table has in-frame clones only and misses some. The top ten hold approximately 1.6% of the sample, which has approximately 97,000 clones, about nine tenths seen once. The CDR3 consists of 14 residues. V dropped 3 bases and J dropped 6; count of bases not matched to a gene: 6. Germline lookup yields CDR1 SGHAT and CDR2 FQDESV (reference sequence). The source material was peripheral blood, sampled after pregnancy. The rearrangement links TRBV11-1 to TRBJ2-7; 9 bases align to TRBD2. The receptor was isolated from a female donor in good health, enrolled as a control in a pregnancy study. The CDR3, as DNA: TGTGCCAGCAGCTTGGCGGGGGGGACACGCGAGCAGTACTTC. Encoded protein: CASSLAGGTREQYF. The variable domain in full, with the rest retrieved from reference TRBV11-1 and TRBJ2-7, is EAEVAQSPRYKITEKSQAVAFWCDPISGHATLYWYRQILGQGPELLVQFQDESVVDDSQLPKDRFSAERLKGVDSTLKIQPAELGDSAMYLCASSLAGGTREQYFGPGTRLTVT.